The rows below give T cell receptor beta chains drawn from one sample of a study of beta chain features in type 1 diabetes. Profiled with immunoSEQ multiplex PCR; TCRdb holds only in-frame clones, not every one. This table has about 470,000 clones, approximately 30% appearing once. Sequencing was performed on naive CD4+ T cells from blood. The receptors stem from a young man in good health. Both conserved end residues are part of each CDR3.

V gene: TRBV25-1; CDR3 protein: CASSEIGTQAAYEQYF
V gene: TRBV11-2; CDR3 protein: CASSAGSRLAGTTQYF
V gene: TRBV30; CDR3 protein: CAWMSGTVYEQYF
V gene: TRBV5-4; CDR3 protein: CASSLDQSSYNEQFF
V gene: TRBV7-2; CDR3 protein: CASSLAGTGGWSEQFF
V gene: TRBV10-1; CDR3 protein: CASSEVSTEEQFF
V gene: TRBV4-1; CDR3 protein: CASSQDRPAIYQNEQFF
V gene: TRBV30; CDR3 protein: CAWSAQGGFYTGELFF
V gene: TRBV7-9; CDR3 protein: CASSHGLAGNYEQYF
V gene: TRBV9; CDR3 protein: CASSVMTSGTDTQYF
V gene: TRBV7-9; CDR3 protein: CASSPGQNSNQPQHF
V gene: TRBV19; CDR3 protein: CASSRAYGYTF
V gene: TRBV9; CDR3 protein: CASGAGALSNEKLFF
V gene: TRBV10-3; CDR3 protein: CAIGGRDTQYF
V gene: TRBV5-6; CDR3 protein: CASSWTSGSGGNIQYF
V gene: TRBV9; CDR3 protein: CASSVDTLAINTQYF
V gene: TRBV4-1; CDR3 protein: CASSQELRAQEQFF
V gene: TRBV5-1; CDR3 protein: CASSSRAGEYYEQYF
V gene: TRBV5-1; CDR3 protein: CASSLVQNTGELFF
V gene: TRBV13; CDR3 protein: CASRLQGAWMNTEAFF
V gene: TRBV25-1; CDR3 protein: CASSATDTQYF
V gene: TRBV15; CDR3 protein: CATRPGQLERITF
V gene: TRBV18; CDR3 protein: CASSQGVEGTQYF
V gene: TRBV7-6; CDR3 protein: CASSLGGTSGSPRSSYEQYF
V gene: TRBV29-1; CDR3 protein: CSVDRDRADTQYF
V gene: TRBV25-1; CDR3 protein: CASSVLAGYQETQYF
V gene: TRBV5-1; CDR3 protein: CASSLGRERETQYF
V gene: TRBV30; CDR3 protein: CAWNKQGRVYEQYF
V gene: TRBV4-2; CDR3 protein: CASSRETGPTDTQYF
V gene: TRBV10-3; CDR3 protein: CAISDSGTGATAGANVLTF
V gene: TRBV29-1; CDR3 protein: CSVTSGYEQYF
V gene: TRBV30; CDR3 protein: CAWSLAGGSHEQYF
V gene: TRBV30; CDR3 protein: CAWSGIGRGFTF
V gene: TRBV30; CDR3 protein: CAWCTHHRPSYEQYF
V gene: TRBV11-2; CDR3 protein: CASSLSPGYTDTQYF
V gene: TRBV5-6; CDR3 protein: CASSLGPSGRAVSYNEQFF
V gene: TRBV29-1; CDR3 protein: CSVIGLAKNIQYF
V gene: TRBV29-1; CDR3 protein: CSAKLAPANTGELFF
V gene: TRBV30; CDR3 protein: CAWDQGRKTQYF